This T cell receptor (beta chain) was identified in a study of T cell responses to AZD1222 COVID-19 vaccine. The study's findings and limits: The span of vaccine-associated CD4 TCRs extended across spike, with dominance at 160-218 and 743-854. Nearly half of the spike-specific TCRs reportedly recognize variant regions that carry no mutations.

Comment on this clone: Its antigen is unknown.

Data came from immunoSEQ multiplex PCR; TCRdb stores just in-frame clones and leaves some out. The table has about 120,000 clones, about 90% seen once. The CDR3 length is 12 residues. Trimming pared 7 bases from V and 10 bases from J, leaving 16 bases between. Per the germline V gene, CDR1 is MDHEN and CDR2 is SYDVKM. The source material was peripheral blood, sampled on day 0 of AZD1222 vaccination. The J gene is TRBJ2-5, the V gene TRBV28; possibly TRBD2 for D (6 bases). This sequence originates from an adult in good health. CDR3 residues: CASNKPGRGQYF. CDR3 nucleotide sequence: TGTGCCAGCAATAAGCCCGGGAGAGGCCAGTACTTC.